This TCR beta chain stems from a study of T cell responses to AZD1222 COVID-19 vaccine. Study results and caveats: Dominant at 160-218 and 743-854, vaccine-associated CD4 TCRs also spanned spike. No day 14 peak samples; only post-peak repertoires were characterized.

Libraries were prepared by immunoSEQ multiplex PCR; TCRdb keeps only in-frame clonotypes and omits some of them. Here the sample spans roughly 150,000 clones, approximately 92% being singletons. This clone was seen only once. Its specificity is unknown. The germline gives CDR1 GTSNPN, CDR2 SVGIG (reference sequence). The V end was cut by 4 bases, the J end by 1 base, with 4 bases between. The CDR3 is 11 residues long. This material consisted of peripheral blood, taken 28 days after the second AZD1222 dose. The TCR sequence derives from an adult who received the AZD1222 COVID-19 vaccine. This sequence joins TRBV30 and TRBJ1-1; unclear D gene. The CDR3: CAWNSNTEAFF. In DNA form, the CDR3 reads TGTGCCTGGAACTCGAACACTGAAGCTTTCTTT.